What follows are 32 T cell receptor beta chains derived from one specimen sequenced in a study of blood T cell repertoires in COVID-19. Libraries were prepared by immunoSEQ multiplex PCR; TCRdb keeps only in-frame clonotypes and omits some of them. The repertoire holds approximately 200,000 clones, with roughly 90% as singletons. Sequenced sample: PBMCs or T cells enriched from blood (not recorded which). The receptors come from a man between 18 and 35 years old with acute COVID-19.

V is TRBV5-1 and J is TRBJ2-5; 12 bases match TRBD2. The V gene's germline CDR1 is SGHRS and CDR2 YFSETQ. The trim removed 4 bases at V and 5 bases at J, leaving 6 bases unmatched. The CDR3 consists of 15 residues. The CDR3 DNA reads TGCGCCAGCAGCCCAAGGACTAGCGGGACCGAGACCCAGTACTTC. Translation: CASSPRTSGTETQYF.

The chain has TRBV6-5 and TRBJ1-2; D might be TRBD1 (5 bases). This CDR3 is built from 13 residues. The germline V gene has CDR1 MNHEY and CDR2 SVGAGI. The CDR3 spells CPGGSPVCYGYTF. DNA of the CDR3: TGTCCCGGGGGAAGCCCAGTGTGCTATGGCTACACCTTC.

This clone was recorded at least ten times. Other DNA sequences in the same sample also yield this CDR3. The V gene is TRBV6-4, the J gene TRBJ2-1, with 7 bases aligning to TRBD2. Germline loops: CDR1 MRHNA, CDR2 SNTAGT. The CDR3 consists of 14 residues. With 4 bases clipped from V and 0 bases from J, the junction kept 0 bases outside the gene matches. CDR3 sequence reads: CASSAGGSYNEQFF. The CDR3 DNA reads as TGTGCCAGCAGTGCGGGAGGCTCCTACAATGAGCAGTTCTTC.

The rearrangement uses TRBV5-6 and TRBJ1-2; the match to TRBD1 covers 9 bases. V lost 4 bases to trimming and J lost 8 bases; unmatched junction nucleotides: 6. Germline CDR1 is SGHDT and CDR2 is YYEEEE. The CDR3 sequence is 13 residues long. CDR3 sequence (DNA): TGTGCCAGCAGCCTGGGACAGGGTTTAGGCTACACCTTC. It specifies CASSLGQGLGYTF.

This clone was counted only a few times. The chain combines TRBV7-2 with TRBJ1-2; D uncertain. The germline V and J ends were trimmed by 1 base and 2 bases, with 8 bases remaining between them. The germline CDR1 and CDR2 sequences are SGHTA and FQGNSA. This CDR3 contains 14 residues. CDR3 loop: CASSLVHNNYGYTF. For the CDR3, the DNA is TGTGCCAGCAGCTTAGTACACAACAACTATGGCTACACCTTC.

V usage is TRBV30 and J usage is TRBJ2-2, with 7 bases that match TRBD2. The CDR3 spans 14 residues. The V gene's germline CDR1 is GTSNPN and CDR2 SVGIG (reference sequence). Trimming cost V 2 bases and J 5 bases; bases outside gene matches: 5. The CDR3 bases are TGTGCCTGGAGTCGACTAGCCTCAACCGGGGAGCTGTTTTTT. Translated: CAWSRLASTGELFF.

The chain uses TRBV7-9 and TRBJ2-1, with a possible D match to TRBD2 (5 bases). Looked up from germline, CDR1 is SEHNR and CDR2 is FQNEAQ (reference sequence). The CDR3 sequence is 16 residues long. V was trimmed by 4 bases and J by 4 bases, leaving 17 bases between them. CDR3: CASSSTAWRRYNEQFF. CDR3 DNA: TGTGCCAGCAGCTCCACTGCTTGGCGGAGGTACAATGAGCAGTTCTTC.

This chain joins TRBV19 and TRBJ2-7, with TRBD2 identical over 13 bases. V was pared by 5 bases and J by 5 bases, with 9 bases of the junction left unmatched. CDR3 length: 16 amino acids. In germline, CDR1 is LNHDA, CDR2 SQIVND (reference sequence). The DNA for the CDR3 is TGTGCCAGTAGTTTGAGACTAGCGGGAGGCAAAGACGAGCAGTACTTC. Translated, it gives CASSLRLAGGKDEQYF.

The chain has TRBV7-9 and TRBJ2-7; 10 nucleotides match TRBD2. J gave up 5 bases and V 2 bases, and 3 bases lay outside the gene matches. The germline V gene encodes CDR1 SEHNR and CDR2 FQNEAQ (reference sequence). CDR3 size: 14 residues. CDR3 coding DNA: TGTGCCAGCAGCTTACTAGCGGGAGCGGACGAGCAGTACTTC. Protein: CASSLLAGADEQYF. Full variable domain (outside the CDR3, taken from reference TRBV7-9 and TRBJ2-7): DTGVSQNPRHKITKRGQNVTFRCDPISEHNRLYWYRQTLGQGPEFLTYFQNEAQLEKSRLLSDRFSAERPKGSFSTLEIQRTEQGDSAMYLCASSLLAGADEQYFGPGTRLTVT.

The CDR3 coding sequence is TGCGCCAGCAGCCAAGATTCGGGGATCGACTATGGCTACACCTTC. Translation gives CASSQDSGIDYGYTF. This sequence joins TRBV4-3 and TRBJ1-2; no reliable D call. This CDR3 region has 15 residues. Germline CDR1 reads LGHNA; CDR2 reads YSLEER. V was trimmed by 0 bases and J by 3 bases, leaving 11 bases between them.

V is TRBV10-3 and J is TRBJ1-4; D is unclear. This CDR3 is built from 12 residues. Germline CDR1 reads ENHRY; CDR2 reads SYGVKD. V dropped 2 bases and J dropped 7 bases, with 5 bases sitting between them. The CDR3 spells CAISEEGEKLFF. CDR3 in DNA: TGTGCCATCAGTGAGGAGGGTGAAAAACTGTTTTTT.

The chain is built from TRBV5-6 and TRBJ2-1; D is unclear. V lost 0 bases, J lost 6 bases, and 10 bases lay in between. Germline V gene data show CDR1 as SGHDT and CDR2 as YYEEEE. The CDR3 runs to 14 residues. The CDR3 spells CASSLVLQINEQFF. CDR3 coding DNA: TGTGCCAGCAGCTTGGTGTTACAGATCAATGAGCAGTTCTTC. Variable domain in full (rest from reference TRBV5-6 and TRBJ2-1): DAGVTQSPTHLIKTRGQQVTLRCSPKSGHDTVSWYQQALGQGPQFIFQYYEEEERQRGNFPDRFSGHQFPNYSSELNVNALLLGDSALYLCASSLVLQINEQFFGPGTRLTVL.

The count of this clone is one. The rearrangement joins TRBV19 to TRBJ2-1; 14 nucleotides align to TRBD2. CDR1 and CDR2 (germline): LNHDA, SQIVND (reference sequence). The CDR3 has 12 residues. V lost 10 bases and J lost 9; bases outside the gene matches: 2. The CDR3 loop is CATTSGRAEQFF. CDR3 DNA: TGTGCCACGACTAGCGGGAGGGCTGAGCAGTTCTTC. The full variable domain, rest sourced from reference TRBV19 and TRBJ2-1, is DGGITQSPKYLFRKEGQNVTLSCEQNLNHDAMYWYRQDPGQGLRLIYYSQIVNDFQKGDIAEGYSVSREKKESFPLTVTSAQKNPTAFYLCATTSGRAEQFFGPGTRLTVL.

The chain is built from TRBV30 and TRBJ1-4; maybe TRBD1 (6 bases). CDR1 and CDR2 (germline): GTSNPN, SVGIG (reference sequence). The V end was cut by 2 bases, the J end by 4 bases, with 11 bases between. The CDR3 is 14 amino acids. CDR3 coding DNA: TGTGCCTGGAGTCGTACAGGGAATAATGAAAAACTGTTTTTT. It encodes CAWSRTGNNEKLFF.

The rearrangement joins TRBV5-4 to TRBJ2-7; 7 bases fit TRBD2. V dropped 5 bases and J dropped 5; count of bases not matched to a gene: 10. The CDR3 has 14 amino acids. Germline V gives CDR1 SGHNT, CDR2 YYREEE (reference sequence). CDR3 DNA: TGTGCCAGCAGTTTTTTTGGGGGAGGGAACGAGCAGTACTTC. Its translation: CASSFFGGGNEQYF.

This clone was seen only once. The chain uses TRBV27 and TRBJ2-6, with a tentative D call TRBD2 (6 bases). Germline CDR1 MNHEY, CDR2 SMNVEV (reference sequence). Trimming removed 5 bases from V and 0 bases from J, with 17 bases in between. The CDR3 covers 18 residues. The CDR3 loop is CASSLGPGLYSGANVLTF. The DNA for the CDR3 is TGTGCCAGCAGTCTAGGACCGGGACTGTACTCTGGGGCCAACGTCCTGACTTTC.

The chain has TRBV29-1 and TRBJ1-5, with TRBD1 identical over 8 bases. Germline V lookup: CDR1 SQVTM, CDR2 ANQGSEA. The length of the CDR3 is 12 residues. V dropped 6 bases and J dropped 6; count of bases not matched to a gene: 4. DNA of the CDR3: TGCAGCGTACGGACAGGGTCTCAGCCCCAGCATTTT. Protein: CSVRTGSQPQHF.

For the CDR3, the DNA is TGCGCCAGCAGCCTGGGACAGGGAAACGAGCAGTACTTC. Protein sequence: CASSLGQGNEQYF. The gene calls are TRBV5-1 and TRBJ2-7; 9 nucleotides line up with TRBD1. The CDR3 covers 13 residues. V trimming: 4 bases; J trimming: 5 bases; junction bases outside the gene matches: 4. The germline V gene has CDR1 SGHRS and CDR2 YFSETQ.

The CDR3 DNA is TGTGCCAGCAGCGCGAGACAGGGCTCCTACGAGCAGTACTTC. This encodes CASSARQGSYEQYF. This chain connects TRBV9 to TRBJ2-7; 7 bases are shared with TRBD1. The germline V gene encodes CDR1 SGDLS and CDR2 YYNGEE. The V and J ends lost 3 bases and 0 bases, in that order; junction bases with no gene match: 3. The CDR3 runs to 14 residues.

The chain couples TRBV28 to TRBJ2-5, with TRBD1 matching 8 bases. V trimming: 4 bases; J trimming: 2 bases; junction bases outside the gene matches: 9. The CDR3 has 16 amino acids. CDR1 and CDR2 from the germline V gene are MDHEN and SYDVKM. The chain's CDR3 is CASSSLWDRIQETQYF. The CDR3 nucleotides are TGTGCCAGCAGTTCCCTTTGGGACAGGATTCAAGAGACCCAGTACTTC.

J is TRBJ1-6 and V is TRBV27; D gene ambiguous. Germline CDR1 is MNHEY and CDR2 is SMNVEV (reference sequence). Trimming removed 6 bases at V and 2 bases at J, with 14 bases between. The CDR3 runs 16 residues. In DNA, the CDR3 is TGTGCCAGCAGGGGAGCCGCGGGAACCTATAATTCACCCCTCCACTTT. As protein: CASRGAAGTYNSPLHF.

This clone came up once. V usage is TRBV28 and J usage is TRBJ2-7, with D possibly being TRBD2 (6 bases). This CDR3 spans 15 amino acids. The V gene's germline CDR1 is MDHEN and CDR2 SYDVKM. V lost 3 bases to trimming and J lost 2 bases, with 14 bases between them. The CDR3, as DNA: TGTGCCAGCAGTTTGCCCGGGAGCTTAACCTACGAGCAGTACTTC. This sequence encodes CASSLPGSLTYEQYF.

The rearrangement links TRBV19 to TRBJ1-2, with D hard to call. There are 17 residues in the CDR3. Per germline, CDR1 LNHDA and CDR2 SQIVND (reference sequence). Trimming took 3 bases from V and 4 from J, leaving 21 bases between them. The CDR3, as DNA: TGTGCCAGTAGTATTCAGGCCCACGGGCCGGCGGGCTATGGCTACACCTTC. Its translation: CASSIQAHGPAGYGYTF.

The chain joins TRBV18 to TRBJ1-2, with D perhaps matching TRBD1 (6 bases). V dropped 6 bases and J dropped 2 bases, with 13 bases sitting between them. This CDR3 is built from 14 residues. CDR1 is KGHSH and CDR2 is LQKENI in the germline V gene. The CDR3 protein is CASSWGQENYGYTF. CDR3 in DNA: TGTGCCAGCTCGTGGGGACAAGAGAACTATGGCTACACCTTC.

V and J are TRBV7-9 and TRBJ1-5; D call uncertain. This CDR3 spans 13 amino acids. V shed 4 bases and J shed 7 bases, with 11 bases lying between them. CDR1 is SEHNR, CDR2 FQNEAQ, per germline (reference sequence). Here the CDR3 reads CASSSGGGQPQHF. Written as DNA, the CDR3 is TGTGCCAGCAGCTCGGGCGGAGGGCAGCCCCAGCATTTT.

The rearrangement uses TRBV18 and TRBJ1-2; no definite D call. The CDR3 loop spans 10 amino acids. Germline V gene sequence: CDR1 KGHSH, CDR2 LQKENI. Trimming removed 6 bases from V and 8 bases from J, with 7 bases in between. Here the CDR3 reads CASSGWGYTF. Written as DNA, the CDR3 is TGTGCCAGCTCGGGCTGGGGCTACACCTTC.

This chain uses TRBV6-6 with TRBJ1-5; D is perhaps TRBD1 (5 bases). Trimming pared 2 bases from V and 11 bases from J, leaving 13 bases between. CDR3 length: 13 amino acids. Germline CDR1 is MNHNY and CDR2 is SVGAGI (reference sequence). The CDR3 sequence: CASSYGGTGAQHF. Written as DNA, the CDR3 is TGTGCCAGCAGTTACGGGGGGACCGGGGCCCAGCATTTT.

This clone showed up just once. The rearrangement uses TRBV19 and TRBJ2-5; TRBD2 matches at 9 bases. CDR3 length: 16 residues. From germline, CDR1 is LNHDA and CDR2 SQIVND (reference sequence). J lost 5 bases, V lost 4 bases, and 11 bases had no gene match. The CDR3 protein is CASSTTAGGIGETQYF. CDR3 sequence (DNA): TGTGCCAGTAGTACTACAGCGGGAGGAATCGGGGAGACCCAGTACTTC.

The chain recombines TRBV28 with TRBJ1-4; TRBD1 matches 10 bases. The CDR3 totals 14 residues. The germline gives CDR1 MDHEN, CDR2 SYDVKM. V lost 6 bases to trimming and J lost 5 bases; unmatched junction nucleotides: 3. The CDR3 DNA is TGTGCCAGCAGGCCGGACAGGGGGAATGAAAAACTGTTTTTT. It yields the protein CASRPDRGNEKLFF.

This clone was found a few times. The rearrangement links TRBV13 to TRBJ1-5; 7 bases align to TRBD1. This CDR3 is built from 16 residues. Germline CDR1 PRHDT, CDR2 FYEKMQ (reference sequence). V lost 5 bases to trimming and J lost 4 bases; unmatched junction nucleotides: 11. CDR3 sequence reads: CASSQRGRGRNQPQHF. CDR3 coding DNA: TGTGCCAGCAGCCAGAGGGGGCGCGGAAGAAATCAGCCCCAGCATTTT.

The CDR3 protein is CASSQSGGLARNNEQFF. Written as DNA, the CDR3 is TGTGCCAGCAGCCAATCGGGTGGGCTAGCGCGGAACAATGAGCAGTTCTTC. The V call is TRBV16, the J call TRBJ2-1, with D possibly being TRBD2 (6 bases). CDR3 size: 17 residues. Deletions cut 0 bases from V and 5 bases from J, with 17 bases between. In germline, CDR1 is KGHSY, CDR2 FQNENV.

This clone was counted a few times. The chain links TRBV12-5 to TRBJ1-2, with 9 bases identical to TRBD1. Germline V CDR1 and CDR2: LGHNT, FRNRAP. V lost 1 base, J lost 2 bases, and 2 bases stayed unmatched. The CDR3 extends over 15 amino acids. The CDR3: CASGLGTGVNYGYTF. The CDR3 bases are TGTGCTAGTGGTTTGGGGACAGGGGTGAACTATGGCTACACCTTC.